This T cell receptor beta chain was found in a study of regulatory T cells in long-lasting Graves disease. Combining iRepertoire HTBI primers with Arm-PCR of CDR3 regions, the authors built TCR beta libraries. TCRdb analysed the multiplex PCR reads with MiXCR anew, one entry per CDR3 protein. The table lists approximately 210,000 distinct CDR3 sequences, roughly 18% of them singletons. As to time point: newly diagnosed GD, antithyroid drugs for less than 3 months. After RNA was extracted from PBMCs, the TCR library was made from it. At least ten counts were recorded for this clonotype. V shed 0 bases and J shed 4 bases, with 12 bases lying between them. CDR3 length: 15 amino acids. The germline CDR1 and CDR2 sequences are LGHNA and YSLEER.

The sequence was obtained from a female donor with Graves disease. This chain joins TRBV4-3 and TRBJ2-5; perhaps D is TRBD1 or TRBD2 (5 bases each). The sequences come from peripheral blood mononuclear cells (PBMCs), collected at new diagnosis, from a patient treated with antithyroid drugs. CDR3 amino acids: CASSQDPGTGETQYF. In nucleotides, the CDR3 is TGCGCCAGCAGCCAAGACCCGGGGACCGGAGAGACCCAGTACTTC.